This T cell receptor beta chain is drawn from a study of blood T cell repertoires in COVID-19 (dated by TCRdb to the early 2020s). Regarding the study in general: Samples covering the acute and convalescent phases of COVID-19 were provided by collaborators in the United States, Italy and Spain. Deeply sampled blood TCRbeta repertoires from subjects exposed to, actively infected with, or recovered from COVID-19 were included in the dataset. The repertoires were made available in a free public database intended to serve as a resource for research on the immune response to SARS-CoV-2. HLA class I and class II types, where available, came from metadata supplied by the sample provider rather than from assay-based typing. The samples were drawn from two sources: the first 160 participants of the ongoing ImmuneRACE study, and approximately 1,300 subjects contributed by 6 global collaborators. The sample metadata nearly always contained a de-identified subject ID, COVID-19 status, age in years and sex. The prospective study material was composed of cDNA or gDNA derived from T cells, B-cell-depleted T cells, or PBMCs.

CDR1 SEHNR and CDR2 FQNEAQ were looked up in the germline V gene (reference sequence). V drops 4 bases and J drops 3 bases, leaving 7 bases in between. From its cysteine to its phenylalanine, the CDR3 spans 13 amino acids. The DNA shown is the 39-base CDR3, in frame from base 1. Participants in the prospective study were enrolled through a virtual design, were aged roughly 18 to 100 years, and lived in approximately 25 United States geographic areas. In the prospective study, cohorts were assigned on the basis of participant-reported clinical history obtained from a screening survey and a study questionnaire. ImmuneRACE Cohort 3 recovered participants were defined by two consecutive negative NP/OP PCR tests, healthcare professional clearance, or symptom resolution. Mobile phlebotomists in the prospective study collected whole blood, serum and a nasopharyngeal or oropharyngeal swab from every participant. Over a roughly 2-month period, participants in the prospective study had the option of providing additional blood draws and questionnaires. Before DNA extraction, prospective study blood samples were shipped either frozen or at room temperature.

TCRbeta CDR3 regions were amplified from genomic DNA by means of the immunoSEQ Assay, a bias-controlled multiplex PCR. The study's processing was this. Nucleated cell counts per sample were estimated from amplification of reference gene primers within the assay. To quantify the absolute abundance of each unique TCRbeta CDR3 rearrangement, sequence reads were collapsed and filtered. For each sample, productive Simpson clonality was calculated as the square root of Simpson's diversity index over productive rearrangements. TCRdb provides this immuneACCESS table in a form limited to in-frame rearrangements. Some clones are lacking; in checked studies, under half of them reflect an unresolved V gene, and why the rest are absent is not known. V, J and clone size were drawn from that table, and D and trimming were deduced from the DNA. For this sample there are over 200,000 clones; approximately 90% appear just once. The top ten constitute more than 10% of the sample.

Findings and caveats that apply to the study as a whole: How much clinical and demographic metadata was included differed by source and by participant, and the metadata was provided uncurated.

Details on this clone: The antigen it recognizes is unknown. No base quality values were provided; no much bigger clone lies one nucleotide off.

The rearrangement joined TRBV7-9 to TRBJ2-1; the D gene cannot be resolved reliably. The clonotype was recovered from a man aged 25-45 years who had recovered from COVID-19. Sequenced material: PBMCs or T cells enriched from blood (not recorded which). The CDR3 protein sequence reads: CASSSNSYNEQFF. The nucleotide sequence is TGTGCCAGCAGCTCAAATAGCTACAATGAGCAGTTCTTC.